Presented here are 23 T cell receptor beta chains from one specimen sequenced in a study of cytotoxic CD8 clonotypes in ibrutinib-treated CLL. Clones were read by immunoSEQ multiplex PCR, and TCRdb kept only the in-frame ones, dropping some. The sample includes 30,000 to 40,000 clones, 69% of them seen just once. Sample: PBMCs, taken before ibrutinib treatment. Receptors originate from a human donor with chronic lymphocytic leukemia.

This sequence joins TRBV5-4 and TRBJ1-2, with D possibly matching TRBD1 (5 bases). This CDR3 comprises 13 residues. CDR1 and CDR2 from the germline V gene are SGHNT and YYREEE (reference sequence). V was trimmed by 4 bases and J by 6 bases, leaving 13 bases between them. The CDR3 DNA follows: TGTGCCAGCAGCCTCGACAGTATCGATGGCTACACCTTC. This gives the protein CASSLDSIDGYTF. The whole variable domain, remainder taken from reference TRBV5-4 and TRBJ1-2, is ETGVTQSPTHLIKTRGQQVTLRCSSQSGHNTVSWYQQALGQGPQFIFQYYREEENGRGNFPPRFSGLQFPNYSSELNVNALELDDSALYLCASSLDSIDGYTFGSGTRLTVV.

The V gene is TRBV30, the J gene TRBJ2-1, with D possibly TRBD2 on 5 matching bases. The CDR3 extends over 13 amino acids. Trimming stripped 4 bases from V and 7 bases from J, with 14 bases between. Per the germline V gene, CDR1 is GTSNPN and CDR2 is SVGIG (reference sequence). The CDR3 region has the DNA TGTGCCTGGACGGTGGGAGCCGGGAATGAGCAGTTCTTC. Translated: CAWTVGAGNEQFF.

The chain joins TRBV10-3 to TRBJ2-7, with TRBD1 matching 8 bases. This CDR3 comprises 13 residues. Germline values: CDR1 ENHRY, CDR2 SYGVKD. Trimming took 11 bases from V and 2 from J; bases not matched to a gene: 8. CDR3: CAATGAVAYEQYF. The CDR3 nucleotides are TGTGCCGCGACAGGGGCGGTGGCCTACGAGCAGTACTTC.

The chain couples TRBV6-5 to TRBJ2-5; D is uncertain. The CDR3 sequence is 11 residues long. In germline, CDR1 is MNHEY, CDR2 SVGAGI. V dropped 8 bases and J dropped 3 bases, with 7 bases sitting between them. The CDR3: CASRREETQYF. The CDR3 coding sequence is TGTGCCAGCCGTAGAGAAGAGACCCAGTACTTC.

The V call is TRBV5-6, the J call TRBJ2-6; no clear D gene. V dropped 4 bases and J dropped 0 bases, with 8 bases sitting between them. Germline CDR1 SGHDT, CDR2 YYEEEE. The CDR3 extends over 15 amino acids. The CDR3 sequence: CASSTGSSGANVLTF. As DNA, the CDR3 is TGTGCCAGCAGCACCGGGTCCTCTGGGGCCAACGTCCTGACTTTC.

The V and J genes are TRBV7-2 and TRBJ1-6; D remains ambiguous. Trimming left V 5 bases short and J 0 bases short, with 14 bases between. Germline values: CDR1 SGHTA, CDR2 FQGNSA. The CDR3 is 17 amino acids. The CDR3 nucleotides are TGTGCCAGCAGCCCTGATTTTGGGAGCTCCTATAATTCACCCCTCCACTTT. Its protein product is CASSPDFGSSYNSPLHF. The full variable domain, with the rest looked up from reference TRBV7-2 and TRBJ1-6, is GAGVSQSPSNKVTEKGKDVELRCDPISGHTALYWYRQSLGQGLEFLIYFQGNSAPDKSGLPSDRFSAERTGGSVSTLTIQRTQQEDSAVYLCASSPDFGSSYNSPLHFGNGTRLTVT.

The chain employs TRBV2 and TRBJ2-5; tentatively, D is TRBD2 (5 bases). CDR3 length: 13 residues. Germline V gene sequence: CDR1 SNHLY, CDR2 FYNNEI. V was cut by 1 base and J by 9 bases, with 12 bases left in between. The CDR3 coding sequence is TGTGCCAGCAGTGAAGGGCTAGCCCTGGCCCAGTACTTC. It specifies CASSEGLALAQYF.

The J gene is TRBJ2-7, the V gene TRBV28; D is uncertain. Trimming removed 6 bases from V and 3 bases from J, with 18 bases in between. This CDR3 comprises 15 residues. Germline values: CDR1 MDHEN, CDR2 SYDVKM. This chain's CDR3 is CASRDRPDLSYEQYF. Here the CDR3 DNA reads TGTGCCAGCAGGGATCGACCCGACCTGAGCTACGAGCAGTACTTC.

The CDR3 region has the DNA TGTGCCATCAGTGAGCCGGGGGAGACCCAGTACTTC. It is translated as CAISEPGETQYF. The chain has TRBV10-3 and TRBJ2-5, with a tentative D call TRBD2 (5 bases). CDR3 length: 12 residues. The germline V gene has CDR1 ENHRY and CDR2 SYGVKD. Trimming shortened V by 2 bases and J by 5 bases, and 6 bases separated the two germline ends.

The chain's CDR3 is CASSEHFTNEKLFF. The DNA for the CDR3 is TGTGCCAGCAGTGAACATTTCACTAATGAAAAACTGTTTTTT. V and J are TRBV6-1 and TRBJ1-4, with unresolved D. V was shortened by 2 bases and J by 2 bases, with 6 bases between the two germline ends. Germline V gene sequence: CDR1 MNHNS, CDR2 SASEGT. The length of the CDR3 is 14 residues.

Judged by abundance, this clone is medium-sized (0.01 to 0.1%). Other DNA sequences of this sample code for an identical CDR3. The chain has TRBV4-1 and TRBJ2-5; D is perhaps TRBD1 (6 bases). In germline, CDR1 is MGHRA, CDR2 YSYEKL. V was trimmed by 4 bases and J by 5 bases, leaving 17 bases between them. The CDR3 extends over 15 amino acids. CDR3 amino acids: CASSPEDSPRETQYF. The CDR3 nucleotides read TGCGCCAGCAGCCCAGAGGACAGCCCACGGGAGACCCAGTACTTC.

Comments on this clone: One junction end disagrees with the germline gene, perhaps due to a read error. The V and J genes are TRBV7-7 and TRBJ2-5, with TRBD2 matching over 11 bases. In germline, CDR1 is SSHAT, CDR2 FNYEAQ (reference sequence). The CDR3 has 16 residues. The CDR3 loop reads CASSLAGLAEQETQYF. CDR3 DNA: TGTGCTAGCAGCTTGGCGGGACTAGCGGAGCAAGAGACCCAGTACTTC.

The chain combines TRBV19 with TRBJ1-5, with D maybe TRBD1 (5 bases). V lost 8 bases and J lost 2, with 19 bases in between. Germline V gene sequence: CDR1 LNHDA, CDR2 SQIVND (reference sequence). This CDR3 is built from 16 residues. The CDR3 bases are TGTGCCAGTGACTCCGGGGCCAGATCTGGCAATCAGCCCCAGCATTTT. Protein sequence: CASDSGARSGNQPQHF.

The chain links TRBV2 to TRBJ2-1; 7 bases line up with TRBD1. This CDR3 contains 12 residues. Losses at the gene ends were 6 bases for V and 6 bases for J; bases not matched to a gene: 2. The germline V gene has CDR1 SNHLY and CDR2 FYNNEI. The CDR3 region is CASSAGGNEQFF. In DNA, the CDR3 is TGTGCCAGCAGCGCAGGGGGCAATGAGCAGTTCTTC.

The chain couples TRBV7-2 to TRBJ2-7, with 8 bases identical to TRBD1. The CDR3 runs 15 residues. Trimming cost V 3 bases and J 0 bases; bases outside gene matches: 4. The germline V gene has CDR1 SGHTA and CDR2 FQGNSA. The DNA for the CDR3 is TGTGCCAGCAGCTTCGAGACAGGGGCCTCCTACGAGCAGTACTTC. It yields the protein CASSFETGASYEQYF.

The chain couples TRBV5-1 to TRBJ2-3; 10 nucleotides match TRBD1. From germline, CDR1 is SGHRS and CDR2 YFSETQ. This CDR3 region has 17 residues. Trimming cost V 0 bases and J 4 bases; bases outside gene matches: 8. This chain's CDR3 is CASSLGATGGGSDTQYF. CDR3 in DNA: TGCGCCAGCAGCTTGGGGGCGACAGGGGGCGGTTCAGATACGCAGTATTTT.

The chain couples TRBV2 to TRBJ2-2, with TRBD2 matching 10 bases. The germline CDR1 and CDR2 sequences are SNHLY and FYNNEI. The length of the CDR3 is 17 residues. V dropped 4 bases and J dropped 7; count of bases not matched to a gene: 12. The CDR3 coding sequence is TGTGCCAGCAGTGTCCTAGCGGGGGTGGAGTGGGTCGGGGAGCTGTTTTTT. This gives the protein CASSVLAGVEWVGELFF.

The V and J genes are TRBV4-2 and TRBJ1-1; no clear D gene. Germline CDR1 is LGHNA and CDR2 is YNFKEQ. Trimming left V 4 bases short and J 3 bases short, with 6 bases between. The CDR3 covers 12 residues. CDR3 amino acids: CASSLTDTEAFF. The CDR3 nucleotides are TGTGCCAGCAGCCTCACGGACACTGAAGCTTTCTTT.

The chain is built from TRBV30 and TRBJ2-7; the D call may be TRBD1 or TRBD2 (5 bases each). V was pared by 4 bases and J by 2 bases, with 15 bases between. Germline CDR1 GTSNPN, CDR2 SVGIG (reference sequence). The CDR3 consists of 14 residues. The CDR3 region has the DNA TGTGCCTGGACCCCGGGGCCGATCCCCTACGAGCAGTACTTC. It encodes CAWTPGPIPYEQYF. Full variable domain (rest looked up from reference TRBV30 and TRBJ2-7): SQTIHQWPATLVQPVGSPLSLECTVEGTSNPNLYWYRQAAGRGLQLLFYSVGIGQISSEVPQNLSASRPQDRQFILSSKKLLLSDSGFYLCAWTPGPIPYEQYFGPGTRLTVT.

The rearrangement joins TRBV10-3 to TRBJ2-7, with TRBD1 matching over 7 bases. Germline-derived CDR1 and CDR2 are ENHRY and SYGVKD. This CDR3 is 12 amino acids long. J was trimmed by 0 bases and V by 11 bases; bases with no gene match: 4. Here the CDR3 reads CASRDSSYEQYF. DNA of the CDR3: TGTGCCTCCCGGGACAGCTCCTACGAGCAGTACTTC.

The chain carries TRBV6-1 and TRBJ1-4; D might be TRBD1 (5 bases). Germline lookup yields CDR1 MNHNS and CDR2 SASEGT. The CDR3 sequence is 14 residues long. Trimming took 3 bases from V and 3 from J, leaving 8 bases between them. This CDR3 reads CASSDGGANEKLFF. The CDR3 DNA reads TGTGCCAGCAGTGATGGAGGGGCTAATGAAAAACTGTTTTTT.

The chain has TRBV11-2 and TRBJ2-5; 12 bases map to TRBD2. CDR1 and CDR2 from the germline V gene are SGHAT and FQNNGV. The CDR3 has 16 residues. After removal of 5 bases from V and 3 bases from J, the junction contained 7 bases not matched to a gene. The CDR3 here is CASSPRLAGAKETQYF. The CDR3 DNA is TGTGCCAGCAGCCCGAGACTAGCGGGGGCAAAAGAGACCCAGTACTTC.

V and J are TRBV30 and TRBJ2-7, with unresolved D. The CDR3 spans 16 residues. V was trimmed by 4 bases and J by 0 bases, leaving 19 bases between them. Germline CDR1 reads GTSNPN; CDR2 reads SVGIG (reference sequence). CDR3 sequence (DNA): TGTGCCTGGACTCGCGACACACTGGGTAGCTCCTACGAGCAGTACTTC. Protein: CAWTRDTLGSSYEQYF.